This T cell receptor (beta chain) was identified during a study of T-cell memory formation after mild COVID-19. Study context: The study found TCR clusters largely donor specific. Findings of the study overall: Second-wave clones with a day 37 peak had unconfirmed SARS-CoV-2 specificity.

TCRdb re-called the 5' RACE reads with MiXCR, one entry per CDR3 protein. The data contain around 300,000 distinct CDR3 sequences, roughly 8.2% of them singletons. J lost 5 bases, V lost 11 bases, and 6 bases had no gene match. Germline CDR1 LNHDA, CDR2 SQIVND (reference sequence). The CDR3 loop spans 12 amino acids. This clonotype was found many times. As yet, its antigen is unknown. Sequencing was carried out using PBMCs or a T cell subset sorted from them (not recorded which). The receptor comes from a man aged 18 to 35 who had mild COVID-19 (a few samples of this study predate the infection). Cell type and time point are not known. This chain links TRBV19 with TRBJ1-3; 7 bases map to TRBD1. The CDR3 sequence is CAARDSRNTIYF. The DNA for the CDR3 is TGTGCCGCTAGGGACAGCAGAAACACCATATATTTT.